The rows below give T cell receptor beta chains drawn from one sample of a study of beta chain features in type 1 diabetes. Here immunoSEQ multiplex PCR was the method, and the copy in TCRdb shows in-frame clones only, minus some. In the table there are around 160,000 clones, roughly 59% of which are singletons. Sequences were obtained from naive CD4+ T cells from blood. These receptors all come from a man younger than 40 with type 1 diabetes. CDR3s leave out the opening cysteine and the closing phenylalanine or tryptophan. The order of the fields is J gene, V gene, CDR3 protein.

TRBJ1-4	TRBV7-9	ASSERGAGEKLF
TRBJ1-5	TRBV7-2	ASSPGWFPGQQPQH
TRBJ1-3	TRBV9	ASSPTTGVLSGNTIY
TRBJ1-1	TRBV6-5	ASSYEGLNTEAF
TRBJ2-3	TRBV5-4	ASSSGTSSDTQY
TRBJ2-3	TRBV5-1	ASSLEAGAAPSTDTQY
TRBJ2-7	TRBV4-3	ASSQERDRSYEQY
TRBJ2-1	TRBV7-7	ASSLVAGAYNEQF
TRBJ2-3	TRBV30	AWRKPSNSDTQY
TRBJ1-6	TRBV30	AWTGQSYNSPLH
TRBJ2-5	TRBV9	ASSAVGTAGQETQY
TRBJ2-6	TRBV27	ASSLWGAGANVLT
TRBJ2-1	TRBV10-3	AISPGTRFTEQF
TRBJ2-7	TRBV27	ASSFWDRVNEQY
TRBJ1-6	TRBV5-1	ASSWTGFRDNSPLH
TRBJ2-1	TRBV9	ASSSESQIPLGEQF
TRBJ2-7	TRBV30	AWSVGGGSYEQY
TRBJ1-1	TRBV14	ASSQTTETEAF
TRBJ1-2	TRBV4-3	ASSQDGYGYT
TRBJ2-3	TRBV30	AWDPHGRNTDTQY
TRBJ2-1	TRBV4-1	ASSQAPKGSYNEQF
TRBJ2-2	TRBV7-2	ASSPAGGVGGELF
TRBJ2-5	TRBV15	ATSRAGVETQY
TRBJ2-2	TRBV30	AWSGNTGELF
TRBJ1-6	TRBV11-2	ASSLHSRGDRALH
TRBJ2-3	TRBV19	ASTDAGQGGDTQY